Detailed here is one T cell receptor beta chain. The antigen remains unidentified. Sequencing was performed with immunoSEQ multiplex PCR; in TCRdb, only in-frame clones are kept and a portion is missing. The data contain tens of thousands of clones, about four fifths of them seen just once; the ten biggest clones take up 0.79%. This specimen belongs to a study of T cell clones after liver transplantation. Study at large: TCRbeta sequencing after a pre-transplant mixed lymphocyte reaction identified graft-donor-reactive clones, later tracked in post-transplant blood. Without induction therapy, subjects received standard immunosuppression until 12-24 months post-transplant.

From germline, CDR1 is SQVTM and CDR2 ANQGSEA. Trimming stripped 6 bases from V and 7 bases from J, with 13 bases between. This CDR3 has 12 amino acids. Study-level points and caveats: Circulating graft-donor-reactive CD4 TCRbeta sequences fell significantly post-transplant in most of the 8 subjects. The donor-reactive repertoire was only partly measurable in two subjects, lacking donor cells.

This TCR was recovered from a human patient who received a liver transplant. Some of the T cells might come from the graft donor. Sequenced here: CD4+ T cells from blood, sampled 12 months after liver transplant. The V call is TRBV29-1, the J call TRBJ2-1; D is unresolved. The CDR3 sequence is CSVGDRANEQFF. The CDR3 DNA is TGCAGCGTCGGAGATCGGGCGAATGAGCAGTTCTTC.